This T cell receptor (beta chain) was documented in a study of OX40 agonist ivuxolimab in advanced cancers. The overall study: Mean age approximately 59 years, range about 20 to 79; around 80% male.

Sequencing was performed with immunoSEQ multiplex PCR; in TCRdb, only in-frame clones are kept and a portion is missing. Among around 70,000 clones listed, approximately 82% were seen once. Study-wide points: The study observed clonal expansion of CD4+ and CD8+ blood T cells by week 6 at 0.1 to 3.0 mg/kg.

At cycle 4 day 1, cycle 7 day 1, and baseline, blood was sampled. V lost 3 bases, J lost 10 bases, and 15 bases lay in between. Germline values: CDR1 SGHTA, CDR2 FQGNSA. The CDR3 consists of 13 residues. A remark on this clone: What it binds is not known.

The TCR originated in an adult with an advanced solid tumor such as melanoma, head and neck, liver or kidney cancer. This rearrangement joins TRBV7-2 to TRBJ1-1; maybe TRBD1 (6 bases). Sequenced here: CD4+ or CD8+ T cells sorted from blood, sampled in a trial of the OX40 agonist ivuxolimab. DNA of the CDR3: TGTGCCAGCAGCTTCCTTCCGGGACAAGGAGCTTTCTTT. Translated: CASSFLPGQGAFF.